What follows are 18 T cell receptor beta chains derived from one specimen sequenced in a study of CD8 T cells in ankylosing spondylitis. TCRdb used MiXCR to reprocess the 5' RACE reads, holding one entry per CDR3 protein. This sample has roughly 90,000 distinct CDR3 sequences, with roughly 8.3% found just once. The specimen sequenced was blood, either unsorted or a sorted T cell fraction (not recorded which). The receptors stem from a male donor with ankylosing spondylitis or in good health (not recorded which).

Many counts were recorded for this clonotype. This chain uses TRBV29-1 with TRBJ2-1; 8 bases map to TRBD2. This CDR3 comprises 12 residues. The V gene's germline CDR1 is SQVTM and CDR2 ANQGSEA. J was trimmed by 9 bases and V by 2 bases; bases with no gene match: 3. The CDR3 loop reads CSVEFLAGEQFF. CDR3 DNA sequence: TGCAGCGTTGAATTTCTAGCGGGTGAGCAGTTCTTC.

This clonotype was seen repeatedly, ten times or more. The V call is TRBV20-1, the J call TRBJ1-2; 10 bases fit TRBD1. The length of the CDR3 is 15 residues. The V gene end was trimmed by 0 bases and the J gene end by 4 bases; junction bases not matched to a gene: 5. Germline CDR1 reads DFQATT; CDR2 reads SNEGSKA (reference sequence). The chain's CDR3 is CSARDRTGGFYGYTF. The CDR3 DNA is TGCAGTGCTAGAGACCGGACAGGGGGGTTCTATGGCTACACCTTC.

This clonotype has at least ten counts. This chain uses TRBV3-1 with TRBJ1-5; 7 bases map to TRBD1. Per germline, CDR1 LGHDT and CDR2 YNNKEL (reference sequence). The CDR3 length is 13 residues. V was pared by 2 bases and J by 7 bases, with 2 bases of the junction left unmatched. This CDR3 reads CASSQMTGQPQHF. In nucleotides, the CDR3 is TGTGCCAGCAGCCAAATGACAGGGCAGCCCCAGCATTTT.

V and J are TRBV12-5 and TRBJ2-3, with a possible D match to TRBD2 (6 bases). The CDR3 has 11 residues. V was cut by 5 bases and J by 6 bases, with 6 bases left in between. Germline CDR1 reads LGHNT; CDR2 reads FRNRAP. The CDR3 spells CASGTSDTQYF. CDR3 nucleotide sequence: TGTGCTAGTGGTACTAGCGATACGCAGTATTTT.

This clonotype has a count of ten or more. V is TRBV14 and J is TRBJ2-1; TRBD2 agrees at 7 bases. The CDR3 runs to 16 residues. Trimming cost V 5 bases and J 9 bases; bases outside gene matches: 16. The germline CDR1 and CDR2 sequences are SGHDN and FVKESK. The CDR3 spells CASSWGGAGPGLEQFF. CDR3 nucleotide sequence: TGTGCCAGCAGCTGGGGAGGAGCGGGGCCTGGTCTTGAGCAGTTCTTC.

This clonotype has a handful of counts. The rearrangement links TRBV6-4 to TRBJ2-1; 15 bases fit TRBD2. This CDR3 comprises 18 residues. Germline values: CDR1 MRHNA, CDR2 SNTAGT. The junction had 8 bases not matched to a gene; V was cut back by 2 bases and J by 6 bases. CDR3 loop: CASSDGGTSGRPTNEQFF. The CDR3 coding sequence is TGTGCCAGCAGTGACGGTGGGACTAGCGGGAGGCCAACCAATGAGCAGTTCTTC.

This clonotype came up many times. The chain recombines TRBV29-1 with TRBJ1-2, with D perhaps matching TRBD1 (5 bases). V lost 1 base to trimming and J lost 4 bases, with 10 bases between them. Germline V gene sequence: CDR1 SQVTM, CDR2 ANQGSEA. The CDR3 is 13 amino acids. CDR3 sequence: CSVEGQGPYGYTF. In DNA form, the CDR3 reads TGCAGCGTTGAAGGGCAGGGTCCCTATGGCTACACCTTC.

The rearrangement joins TRBV7-2 to TRBJ2-3; 7 bases fit TRBD2. Trimming at V came to 5 bases and at J to 7 bases, leaving 12 bases not matched to a gene. CDR1 is SGHTA, CDR2 FQGNSA, per germline. This CDR3 comprises 15 residues. The CDR3 sequence is CASSVLARSLYTQYF. CDR3 in DNA: TGTGCCAGCAGCGTACTAGCGCGGAGTTTATATACGCAGTATTTT.

This chain uses TRBV4-3 with TRBJ2-2; D is possibly TRBD1 (5 bases). Germline V lookup: CDR1 LGHNA, CDR2 YSLEER. The V gene lost 2 bases and the J gene lost 5 bases, with 15 bases spanning the gap. There are 16 residues in the CDR3. The CDR3 DNA reads as TGCGCCAGCAGCCAACAGACAGTGGGCGTAACCGGGGAGCTGTTTTTT. It is translated as CASSQQTVGVTGELFF.

This clonotype was recorded at least ten times. The chain combines TRBV29-1 with TRBJ2-1, with TRBD2 matching over 7 bases. In germline, CDR1 is SQVTM, CDR2 ANQGSEA. The CDR3 contains 14 residues. V lost 8 bases to trimming and J lost 0 bases; unmatched junction nucleotides: 7. The CDR3 spells CSSLLARSYNEQFF. The DNA for the CDR3 is TGCAGCTCGTTACTAGCGCGCTCCTACAATGAGCAGTTCTTC.

In this sample, this clonotype turned up many times. The J gene is TRBJ2-1, the V gene TRBV20-1; D gene uncertain. CDR1 DFQATT and CDR2 SNEGSKA come from the germline V gene (reference sequence). V gave up 3 bases and J gave up 3 bases, with 12 bases separating them. The CDR3 length is 14 residues. CDR3 residues: CSASPKLGYNEQFF. The DNA for the CDR3 is TGCAGTGCTAGCCCCAAGCTGGGCTACAATGAGCAGTTCTTC.

In this sample, this clonotype turned up many times. V usage is TRBV5-1 and J usage is TRBJ2-5, with D possibly TRBD2 on 5 matching bases. There are 14 residues in the CDR3. CDR1 SGHRS and CDR2 YFSETQ come from the germline V gene. Trimming stripped 4 bases from V and 5 bases from J, with 15 bases between. CDR3 DNA: TGCGCCAGCAGCCGAAGGGAGCCGAGGGAGACCCAGTACTTC. It encodes CASSRREPRETQYF.

In this sample, this clonotype turned up many times. V usage is TRBV25-1 and J usage is TRBJ2-2; 7 bases match TRBD1. This CDR3 contains 17 residues. The V gene end was trimmed by 6 bases and the J gene end by 0 bases; junction bases not matched to a gene: 10. Germline assignment: CDR1 MGHDK and CDR2 SYGVNS. The CDR3 DNA reads as TGTGCCAGCAGCAGATTCCAAGGGGGCTCGAACACCGGGGAGCTGTTTTTT. This sequence encodes CASSRFQGGSNTGELFF.

At least ten counts were recorded for this clonotype. The V gene is TRBV7-9, the J gene TRBJ2-1, with a weak D call TRBD2 (7 bases). V was cut by 5 bases and J by 3 bases, with 17 bases left in between. Germline V lookup: CDR1 SEHNR, CDR2 FQNEAQ (reference sequence). The CDR3 has 16 residues. CDR3 protein: CASSTSRGALYNEQFF. CDR3 nucleotide sequence: TGTGCCAGCAGCACATCACGGGGGGCCCTCTACAATGAGCAGTTCTTC.

This clonotype was counted many times. The chain combines TRBV7-9 with TRBJ1-6; TRBD1 matches 8 bases. The CDR3 runs 15 residues. The J segment lost 4 bases and the V segment lost 6 bases, leaving 5 bases of the junction unmatched. Germline CDR1 and CDR2: SEHNR and FQNEAQ (reference sequence). As DNA, the CDR3 is TGTGCCAGCAGGTCCACAGGGGGATATAATTCACCCCTCCACTTT. Its translation: CASRSTGGYNSPLHF.

The chain carries TRBV12-3 or TRBV12-4 and TRBJ1-1, with D uncertain. The CDR3 spans 13 residues. V gave up 4 bases and J gave up 6 bases, with 12 bases separating them. CDR3 sequence (DNA): TGTGCCAGCAGTTCCCTGTGGCAGGCTGAAGCTTTCTTT. Protein: CASSSLWQAEAFF.

A note on this clonotype: This may be a read error, as it is one base from a much larger clone. V is TRBV20-1 and J is TRBJ2-5, with D perhaps matching TRBD1 (5 bases). Germline CDR1 reads DFQATT; CDR2 reads SNEGSKA (reference sequence). The CDR3 covers 14 residues. The V end was cut by 2 bases, the J end by 7 bases, with 17 bases between. Written as DNA, the CDR3 is TGCAGTGCTAGATCCAGGGATGGAGTTGGGACCCAGTACTTC. Residues: CSARSRDGVGTQYF.

This clonotype was counted ten times or more. The chain combines TRBV7-2 with TRBJ2-3, with D possibly TRBD1 on 6 matching bases. Germline V gene lookup returns CDR1 SGHTA and CDR2 FQGNSA. The V end lost 5 bases, the J end lost 0 bases, and 12 bases lay between the germline ends. The CDR3 sequence is 15 residues long. The CDR3 DNA follows: TGTGCCAGCAGCCGAGGGACACCGAGCACAGATACGCAGTATTTT. This encodes CASSRGTPSTDTQYF.